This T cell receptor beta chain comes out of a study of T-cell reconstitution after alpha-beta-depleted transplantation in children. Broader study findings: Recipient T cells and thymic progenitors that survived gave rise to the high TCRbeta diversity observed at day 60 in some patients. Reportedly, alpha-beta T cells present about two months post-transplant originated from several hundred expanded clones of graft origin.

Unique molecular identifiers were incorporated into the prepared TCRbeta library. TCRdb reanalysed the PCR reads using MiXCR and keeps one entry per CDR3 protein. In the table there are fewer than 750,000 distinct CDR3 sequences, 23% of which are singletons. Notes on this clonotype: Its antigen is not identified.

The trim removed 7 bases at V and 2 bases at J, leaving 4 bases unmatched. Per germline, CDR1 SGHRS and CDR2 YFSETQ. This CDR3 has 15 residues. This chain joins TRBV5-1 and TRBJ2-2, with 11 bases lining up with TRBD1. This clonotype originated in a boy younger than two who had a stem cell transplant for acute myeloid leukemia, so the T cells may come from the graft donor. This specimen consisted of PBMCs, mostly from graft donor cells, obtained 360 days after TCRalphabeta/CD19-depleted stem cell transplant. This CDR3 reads CASHRTGGNTGELFF. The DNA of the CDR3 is TGCGCCAGCCATCGGACAGGGGGCAACACCGGGGAGCTGTTTTTT.